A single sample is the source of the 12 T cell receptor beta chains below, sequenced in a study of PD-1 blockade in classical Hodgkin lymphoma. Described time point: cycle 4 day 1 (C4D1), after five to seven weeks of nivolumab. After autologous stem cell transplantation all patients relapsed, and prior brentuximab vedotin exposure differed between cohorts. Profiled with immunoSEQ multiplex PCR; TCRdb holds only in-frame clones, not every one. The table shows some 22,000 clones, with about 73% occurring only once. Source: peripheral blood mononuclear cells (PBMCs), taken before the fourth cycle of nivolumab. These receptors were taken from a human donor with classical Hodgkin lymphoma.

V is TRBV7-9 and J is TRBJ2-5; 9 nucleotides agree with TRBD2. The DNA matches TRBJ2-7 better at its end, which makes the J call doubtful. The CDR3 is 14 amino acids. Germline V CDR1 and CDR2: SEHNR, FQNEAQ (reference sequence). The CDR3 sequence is CASAQTSGIYEQYF. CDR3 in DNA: TGTGCCAGCGCCCAGACTAGCGGTATCTACGAGCAGTACTTC.

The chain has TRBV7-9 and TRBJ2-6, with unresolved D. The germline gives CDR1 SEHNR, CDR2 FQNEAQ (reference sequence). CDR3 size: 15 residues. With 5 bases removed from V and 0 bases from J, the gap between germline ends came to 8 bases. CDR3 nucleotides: TGTGCCAGCAGCGCCAATAGCTCTGGGGCCAACGTCCTGACTTTC. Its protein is CASSANSSGANVLTF.

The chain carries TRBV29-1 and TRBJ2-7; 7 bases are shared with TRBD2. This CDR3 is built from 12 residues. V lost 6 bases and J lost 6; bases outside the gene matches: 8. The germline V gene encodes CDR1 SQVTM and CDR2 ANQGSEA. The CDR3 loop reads CSVGDYRGEQYF. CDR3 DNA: TGCAGCGTAGGGGACTACCGAGGCGAGCAGTACTTC.

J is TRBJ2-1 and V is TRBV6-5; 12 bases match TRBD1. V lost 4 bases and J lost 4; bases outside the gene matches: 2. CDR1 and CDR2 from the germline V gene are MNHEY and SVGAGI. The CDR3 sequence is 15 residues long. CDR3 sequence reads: CASSWGQGAYNEQFF. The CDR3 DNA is TGTGCCAGCAGTTGGGGACAGGGGGCGTACAATGAGCAGTTCTTC.

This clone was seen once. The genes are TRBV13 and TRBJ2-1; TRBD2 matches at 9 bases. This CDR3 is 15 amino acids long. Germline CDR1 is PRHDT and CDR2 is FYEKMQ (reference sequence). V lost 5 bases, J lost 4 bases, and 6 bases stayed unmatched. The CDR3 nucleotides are TGTGCCAGCAGCCAGACTAGCGGAGCATACAATGAGCAGTTCTTC. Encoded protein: CASSQTSGAYNEQFF. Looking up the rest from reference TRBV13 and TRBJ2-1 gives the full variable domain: AAGVIQSPRHLIKEKRETATLKCYPIPRHDTVYWYQQGPGQDPQFLISFYEKMQSDKGSIPDRFSAQQFSDYHSELNMSSLELGDSALYFCASSQTSGAYNEQFFGPGTRLTVL.

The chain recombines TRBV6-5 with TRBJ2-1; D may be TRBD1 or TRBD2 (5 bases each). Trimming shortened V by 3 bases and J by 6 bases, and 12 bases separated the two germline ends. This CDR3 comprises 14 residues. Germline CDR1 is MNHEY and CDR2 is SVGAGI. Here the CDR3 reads CASSYGGRVNEQFF. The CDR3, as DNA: TGTGCCAGCAGTTATGGGGGTAGGGTCAATGAGCAGTTCTTC.

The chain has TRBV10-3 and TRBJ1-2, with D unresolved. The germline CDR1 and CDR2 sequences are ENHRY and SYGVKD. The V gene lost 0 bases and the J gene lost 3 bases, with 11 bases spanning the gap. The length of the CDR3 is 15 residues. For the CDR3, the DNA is TGTGCCATCAGTGAGTCTCCGGGTTATGACTATGGCTACACCTTC. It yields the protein CAISESPGYDYGYTF.

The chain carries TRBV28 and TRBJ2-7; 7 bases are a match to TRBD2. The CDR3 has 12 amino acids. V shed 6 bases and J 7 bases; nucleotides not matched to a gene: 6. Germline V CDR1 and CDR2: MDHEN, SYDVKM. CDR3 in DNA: TGTGCCAGCAGAATTGGGGGGGGAGAGCAGTACTTC. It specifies CASRIGGGEQYF.

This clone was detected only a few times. The CDR3 bases are TGCGCCAGCACCGCACGGACAGGGGACAGGACCCAGTACTTC. Protein sequence: CASTARTGDRTQYF. This chain uses TRBV4-1 with TRBJ2-5; TRBD1 matches 9 bases. The CDR3 sequence is 14 residues long. V dropped 7 bases and J dropped 7; count of bases not matched to a gene: 10. Germline V gives CDR1 MGHRA, CDR2 YSYEKL.

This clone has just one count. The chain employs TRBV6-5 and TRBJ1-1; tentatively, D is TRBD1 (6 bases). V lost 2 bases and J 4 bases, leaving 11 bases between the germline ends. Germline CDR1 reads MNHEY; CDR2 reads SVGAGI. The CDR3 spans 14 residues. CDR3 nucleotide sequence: TGTGCCAGCAGTTACGGGGGGCGGTCCACTGAAGCTTTCTTT. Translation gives CASSYGGRSTEAFF.

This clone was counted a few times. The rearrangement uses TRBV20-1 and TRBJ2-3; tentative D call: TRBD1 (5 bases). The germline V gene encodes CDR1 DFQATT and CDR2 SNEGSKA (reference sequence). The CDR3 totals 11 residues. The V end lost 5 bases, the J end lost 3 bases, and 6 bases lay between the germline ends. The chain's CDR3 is CSASGTDTQYF. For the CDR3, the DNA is TGCAGTGCTTCAGGGACAGATACGCAGTATTTT.

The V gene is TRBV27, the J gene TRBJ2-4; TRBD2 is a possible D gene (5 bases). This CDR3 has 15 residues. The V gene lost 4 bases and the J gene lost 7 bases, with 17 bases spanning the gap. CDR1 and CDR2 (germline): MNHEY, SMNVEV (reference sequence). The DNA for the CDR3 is TGTGCCAGCAGTTCCCTGTCCGTACTAGGCAACATTCAGTACTTC. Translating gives CASSSLSVLGNIQYF.